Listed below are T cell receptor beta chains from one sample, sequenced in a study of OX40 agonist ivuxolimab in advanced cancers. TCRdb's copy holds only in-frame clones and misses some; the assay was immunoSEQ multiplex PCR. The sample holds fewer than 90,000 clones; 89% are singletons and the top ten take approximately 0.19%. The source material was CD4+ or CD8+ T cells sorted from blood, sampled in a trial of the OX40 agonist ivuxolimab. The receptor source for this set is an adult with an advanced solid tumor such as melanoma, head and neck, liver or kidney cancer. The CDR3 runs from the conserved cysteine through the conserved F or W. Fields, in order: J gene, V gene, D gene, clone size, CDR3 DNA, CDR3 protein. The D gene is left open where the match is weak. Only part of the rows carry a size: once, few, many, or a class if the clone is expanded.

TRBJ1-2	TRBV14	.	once	TGTGCCAGCAGCCATACGGAGTCTAGTGGCTACACCTTC	CASSHTESSGYTF
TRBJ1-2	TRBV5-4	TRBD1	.	TGTGCCAGCAGCCCCGGGACAGGGGGCGGAGCTAACTATGGCTACACCTTC	CASSPGTGGGANYGYTF
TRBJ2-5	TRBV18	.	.	TGTGCCAGCTCACCACAGGAGACCCAGTACTTC	CASSPQETQYF
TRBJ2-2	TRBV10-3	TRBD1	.	TGTGCCATCAGTTCGACAGGGGCGAAGACCGGGGAGCTGTTTTTT	CAISSTGAKTGELFF
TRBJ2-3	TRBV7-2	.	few	TGTGCCAGCAGCTTAGACCCCCTATGGCCGGGGACAGATACGCAGTATTTT	CASSLDPLWPGTDTQYF
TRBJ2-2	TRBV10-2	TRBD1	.	TGCGCCAGCGAGGGGGGACAGGGAGTTCCCGGGGAGCTGTTTTTT	CASEGGQGVPGELFF
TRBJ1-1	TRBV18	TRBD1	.	TGTGCCAGCTCCGAGGACAGGAGAGGCACTGAAGCTTTCTTT	CASSEDRRGTEAFF
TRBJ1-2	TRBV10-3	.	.	TGTGCCATCAGTGAGTCAGTTCGTTCCTACACCTTC	CAISESVRSYTF
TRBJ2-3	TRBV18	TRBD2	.	TGTGCCAGCTCGCCACTAGCGGGAACCACAGATACGCAGTATTTT	CASSPLAGTTDTQYF
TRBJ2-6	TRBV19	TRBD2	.	TGTGCCAGTAGTCCAGACACTAGCGGGAGGGCCATCGTCCTGACTTTC	CASSPDTSGRAIVLTF
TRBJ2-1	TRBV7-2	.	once	TGTGCCAGCAGCCCCCGCGGATACAATGAGCAGTTCTTC	CASSPRGYNEQFF
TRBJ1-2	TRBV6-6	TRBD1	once	TGTGCCAGCAGCCCCGGGACAGACGTCTATGGCTACACCTTC	CASSPGTDVYGYTF
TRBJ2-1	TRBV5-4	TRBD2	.	TGTGCCAGCAGCTCGGCTAGCGGGGCTTACAATGAGCAGTTCTTC	CASSSASGAYNEQFF
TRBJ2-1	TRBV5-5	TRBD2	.	TGTGCCAGCAGCTGGGGGCGACTAGCGGGAGCATTGGGCTCCTACAATGAGCAGTTCTTC	CASSWGRLAGALGSYNEQFF